The 19 T cell receptor beta chains below were found in one sample sequenced in a study of blood T cell repertoires in COVID-19 (dated by TCRdb to about 2020). The library was generated by the immunoSEQ multiplex PCR assay. Held by TCRdb, this immuneACCESS table contains in-frame sequences only and omits some clones. Under half of the omission traces to an unresolved V gene where checked; the cause of the rest is unknown. In all, the sample holds 200,000 or so clones, and roughly 80% of those were seen once. The ten most abundant clones make up about a fifth of the sample. The sequenced sample was peripheral blood. The source of these receptors is a human donor in a cohort sampled during active COVID-19.

On this clone itself: The sample has other DNA sequences that encode this CDR3 too. This sequence joins TRBV7-9 and TRBJ2-7; 7 nucleotides agree with TRBD2. CDR1 and CDR2 (germline): SEHNR, FQNEAQ (reference sequence). J was trimmed by 2 bases and V by 2 bases; bases with no gene match: 3. The CDR3 sequence is 14 residues long. CDR3 nucleotides: TGTGCCAGCAGCTTATTAGCGGGTACCTACGAGCAGTACTTC. It specifies CASSLLAGTYEQYF.

The chain couples TRBV11-3 to TRBJ2-1; D unclear. Per germline, CDR1 SGHNT and CDR2 YENEEA. There are 14 residues in the CDR3. V was cut by 4 bases and J by 4 bases, with 11 bases left in between. The CDR3 DNA follows: TGTGCCAGCAGCTCCGGTTCCCGATACAATGAGCAGTTCTTC. This gives the protein CASSSGSRYNEQFF.

The chain employs TRBV25-1 and TRBJ2-2; TRBD1 matches at 8 bases. The CDR3 is made up of 13 amino acids. Per the germline V gene, CDR1 is MGHDK and CDR2 is SYGVNS. Germline trimming cut 6 bases from V and 7 bases from J; bases unmatched to any gene: 4. CDR3 region: CASRGQGNGELFF. The DNA for the CDR3 is TGTGCCAGCAGAGGACAGGGCAACGGGGAGCTGTTTTTT.

This chain connects TRBV19 to TRBJ1-4; D may be TRBD1 (5 bases). Trimming pared 0 bases from V and 0 bases from J, leaving 14 bases between. In germline, CDR1 is LNHDA, CDR2 SQIVND (reference sequence). The CDR3 length is 18 residues. The CDR3 DNA reads TGTGCCAGTAGTATAGATGCTTACCGCAGGGCAACTAATGAAAAACTGTTTTTT. Its protein product is CASSIDAYRRATNEKLFF.

The chain couples TRBV19 to TRBJ2-2; 10 nucleotides align to TRBD1. Germline CDR1 reads LNHDA; CDR2 reads SQIVND (reference sequence). The CDR3 is 15 residues long. Trimming cost V 6 bases and J 3 bases; bases outside gene matches: 4. CDR3 in DNA: TGTGCCAGTAGCCCCGGGACAGGGGACACCGGGGAGCTGTTTTTT. Its translation is CASSPGTGDTGELFF.

This chain uses TRBV9 with TRBJ2-2; D might be TRBD1 (7 bases). CDR3 length equals 15 residues. Germline CDR1 is SGDLS and CDR2 is YYNGEE. V was trimmed by 0 bases and J by 6 bases, leaving 12 bases between them. In nucleotides, the CDR3 is TGTGCCAGCAGCGTAGAAGGCAGGGGGGCCGGGGAGCTGTTTTTT. Translating it yields CASSVEGRGAGELFF.

The CDR3 spells CASSENTAYEQYF. The CDR3 bases are TGTGCCAGCAGTGAAAACACAGCCTACGAGCAGTACTTC. This chain links TRBV25-1 with TRBJ2-7, with no clear D. The CDR3 loop spans 13 amino acids. Trimming removed 2 bases from V and 2 bases from J, with 7 bases in between. CDR1 and CDR2 from the germline V gene are MGHDK and SYGVNS.

The rearrangement uses TRBV4-2 and TRBJ1-4; no definite D call. The CDR3 is 15 residues long. V lost 0 bases and J 3 bases, leaving 8 bases between the germline ends. Germline V lookup: CDR1 LGHNA, CDR2 YNFKEQ. The CDR3 reads CASSQDRGANEKLFF. The DNA of the CDR3 is TGTGCCAGCAGCCAAGATCGGGGAGCTAATGAAAAACTGTTTTTT.

V usage is TRBV9 and J usage is TRBJ2-3, with 7 bases matching TRBD1. V lost 4 bases, J lost 4 bases, and 21 bases stayed unmatched. CDR1 SGDLS and CDR2 YYNGEE come from the germline V gene. CDR3 length: 19 amino acids. CDR3 protein: CASSLRQGSYTSAADTQYF. DNA for the CDR3: TGTGCCAGCAGCCTACGACAGGGATCTTATACTTCGGCTGCAGATACGCAGTATTTT.

This clone showed up many times. V is TRBV10-3 and J is TRBJ1-1, with TRBD1 as a possible D gene (6 bases). With 5 bases removed from V and 3 bases from J, the gap between germline ends came to 13 bases. Per the germline V gene, CDR1 is ENHRY and CDR2 is SYGVKD. This CDR3 has 14 amino acids. The CDR3 DNA reads TGTGCCATCAGTACCACAGGGACGGACACTGAAGCTTTCTTT. It encodes CAISTTGTDTEAFF.

This clone has a handful of counts. The genes are TRBV28 and TRBJ1-5, with D perhaps matching TRBD1 (6 bases). V was cut by 5 bases and J by 0 bases, with 23 bases left in between. The germline gives CDR1 MDHEN, CDR2 SYDVKM. The length of the CDR3 is 19 residues. The CDR3 DNA reads TGTGCCAGCAGTCCTAACAGGGAAGGTAGCCTAAATAGCAATCAGCCCCAGCATTTT. This sequence encodes CASSPNREGSLNSNQPQHF.

J is TRBJ1-4 and V is TRBV3-1 (or the pseudogene TRBV3-2); no clear D gene. V was pared by 4 bases and J by 5 bases, with 5 bases between. This CDR3 is built from 12 residues. Germline lookup yields CDR1 LGHDT and CDR2 YNNKEL (reference sequence). CDR3 sequence reads: CASSLQNEKLFF. The CDR3 DNA reads as TGTGCCAGCAGCCTTCAAAATGAAAAACTGTTTTTT.

The CDR3 spells CATSGGDGVYNEQFF. In DNA, the CDR3 is TGTGCCACCAGTGGCGGCGACGGGGTTTACAATGAGCAGTTCTTC. The chain links TRBV24-1 to TRBJ2-1, with D possibly matching TRBD2 (5 bases). Between the trimmed V and J ends, which lost 5 bases and 4 bases, there was a span of 14 bases. Germline CDR1 reads KGHDR; CDR2 reads SFDVKD. The CDR3 loop spans 15 amino acids.

This clone was counted between two and nine times. J is TRBJ2-1 and V is TRBV4-2; tentative D call: TRBD2 (6 bases). Looked up from germline, CDR1 is LGHNA and CDR2 is YNFKEQ. V lost 0 bases and J lost 2, with 14 bases in between. CDR3 length equals 17 residues. The CDR3 sequence: CASSQDLGGITYNEQFF. The CDR3 DNA is TGTGCCAGCAGCCAAGACCTGGGCGGGATCACCTACAATGAGCAGTTCTTC.

J is TRBJ2-1 and V is TRBV19, with 10 bases identical to TRBD1. The V segment lost 6 bases and the J segment 5 bases; nucleotides outside the gene matches: 4. This CDR3 is 14 amino acids long. The germline gives CDR1 LNHDA, CDR2 SQIVND (reference sequence). DNA for the CDR3: TGTGCCAGTAGAAGACAGGGGGCAAACAATGAGCAGTTCTTC. Amino acids: CASRRQGANNEQFF.

This clone was found a few times. The genes are TRBV6-6 and TRBJ2-5; D gene ambiguous. The V gene lost 2 bases and the J gene lost 0 bases, with 7 bases spanning the gap. The CDR3 runs 14 residues. The germline V gene encodes CDR1 MNHNY and CDR2 SVGAGI (reference sequence). CDR3 sequence (DNA): TGTGCCAGCAGTTACCCCAGGTACCAAGAGACCCAGTACTTC. Translation: CASSYPRYQETQYF.

Remarks on this clone: Germline and junction disagree at one end, which may indicate a read error. The rearrangement uses TRBV6-5 and TRBJ2-5, with D perhaps TRBD2 (5 bases). The CDR3 extends over 14 amino acids. CDR1 is MNHEY and CDR2 is SVGAGI in the germline V gene. The CDR3, as DNA: TGTGCCAGCAGTGACTCTGGGCGAGGGGAGACCCAGTACTTC. Translation: CASSDSGRGETQYF.

The V call is TRBV4-2, the J call TRBJ1-2; possibly TRBD1 for D (5 bases). The germline V gene encodes CDR1 LGHNA and CDR2 YNFKEQ. Trimming took 3 bases from V and 1 from J, leaving 15 bases between them. CDR3 length equals 16 residues. The CDR3 here is CASSQRTGTNNYGYTF. The CDR3 bases are TGTGCCAGCAGCCAGCGCACAGGAACCAATAACTATGGCTACACCTTC.

The rearrangement uses TRBV19 and TRBJ2-1; maybe TRBD2 (6 bases). Trimming removed 3 bases from V and 15 bases from J, with 18 bases in between. The CDR3 runs 13 residues. Germline V gene lookup returns CDR1 LNHDA and CDR2 SQIVND (reference sequence). CDR3 DNA: TGTGCCAGTAGTATCGGGGGAAGGGGCTGGCGGTTCTTC. Translation: CASSIGGRGWRFF. The full variable domain, rest sourced from reference TRBV19 and TRBJ2-1, is DGGITQSPKYLFRKEGQNVTLSCEQNLNHDAMYWYRQDPGQGLRLIYYSQIVNDFQKGDIAEGYSVSREKKESFPLTVTSAQKNPTAFYLCASSIGGRGWRFFGPGTRLTVL.